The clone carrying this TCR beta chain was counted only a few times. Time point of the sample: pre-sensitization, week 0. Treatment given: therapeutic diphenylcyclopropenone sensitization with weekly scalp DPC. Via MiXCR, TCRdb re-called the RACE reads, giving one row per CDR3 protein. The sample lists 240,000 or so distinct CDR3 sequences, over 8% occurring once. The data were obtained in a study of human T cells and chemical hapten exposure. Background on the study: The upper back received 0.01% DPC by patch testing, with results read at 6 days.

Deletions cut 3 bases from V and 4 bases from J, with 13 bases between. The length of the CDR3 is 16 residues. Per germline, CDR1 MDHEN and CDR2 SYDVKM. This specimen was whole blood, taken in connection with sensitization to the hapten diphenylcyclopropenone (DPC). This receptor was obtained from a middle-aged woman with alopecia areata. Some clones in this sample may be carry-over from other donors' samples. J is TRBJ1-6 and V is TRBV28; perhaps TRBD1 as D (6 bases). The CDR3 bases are TGTGCCAGCAGTTTGTACACAGGGACATATAATTCACCCCTCCACTTT. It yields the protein CASSLYTGTYNSPLHF.